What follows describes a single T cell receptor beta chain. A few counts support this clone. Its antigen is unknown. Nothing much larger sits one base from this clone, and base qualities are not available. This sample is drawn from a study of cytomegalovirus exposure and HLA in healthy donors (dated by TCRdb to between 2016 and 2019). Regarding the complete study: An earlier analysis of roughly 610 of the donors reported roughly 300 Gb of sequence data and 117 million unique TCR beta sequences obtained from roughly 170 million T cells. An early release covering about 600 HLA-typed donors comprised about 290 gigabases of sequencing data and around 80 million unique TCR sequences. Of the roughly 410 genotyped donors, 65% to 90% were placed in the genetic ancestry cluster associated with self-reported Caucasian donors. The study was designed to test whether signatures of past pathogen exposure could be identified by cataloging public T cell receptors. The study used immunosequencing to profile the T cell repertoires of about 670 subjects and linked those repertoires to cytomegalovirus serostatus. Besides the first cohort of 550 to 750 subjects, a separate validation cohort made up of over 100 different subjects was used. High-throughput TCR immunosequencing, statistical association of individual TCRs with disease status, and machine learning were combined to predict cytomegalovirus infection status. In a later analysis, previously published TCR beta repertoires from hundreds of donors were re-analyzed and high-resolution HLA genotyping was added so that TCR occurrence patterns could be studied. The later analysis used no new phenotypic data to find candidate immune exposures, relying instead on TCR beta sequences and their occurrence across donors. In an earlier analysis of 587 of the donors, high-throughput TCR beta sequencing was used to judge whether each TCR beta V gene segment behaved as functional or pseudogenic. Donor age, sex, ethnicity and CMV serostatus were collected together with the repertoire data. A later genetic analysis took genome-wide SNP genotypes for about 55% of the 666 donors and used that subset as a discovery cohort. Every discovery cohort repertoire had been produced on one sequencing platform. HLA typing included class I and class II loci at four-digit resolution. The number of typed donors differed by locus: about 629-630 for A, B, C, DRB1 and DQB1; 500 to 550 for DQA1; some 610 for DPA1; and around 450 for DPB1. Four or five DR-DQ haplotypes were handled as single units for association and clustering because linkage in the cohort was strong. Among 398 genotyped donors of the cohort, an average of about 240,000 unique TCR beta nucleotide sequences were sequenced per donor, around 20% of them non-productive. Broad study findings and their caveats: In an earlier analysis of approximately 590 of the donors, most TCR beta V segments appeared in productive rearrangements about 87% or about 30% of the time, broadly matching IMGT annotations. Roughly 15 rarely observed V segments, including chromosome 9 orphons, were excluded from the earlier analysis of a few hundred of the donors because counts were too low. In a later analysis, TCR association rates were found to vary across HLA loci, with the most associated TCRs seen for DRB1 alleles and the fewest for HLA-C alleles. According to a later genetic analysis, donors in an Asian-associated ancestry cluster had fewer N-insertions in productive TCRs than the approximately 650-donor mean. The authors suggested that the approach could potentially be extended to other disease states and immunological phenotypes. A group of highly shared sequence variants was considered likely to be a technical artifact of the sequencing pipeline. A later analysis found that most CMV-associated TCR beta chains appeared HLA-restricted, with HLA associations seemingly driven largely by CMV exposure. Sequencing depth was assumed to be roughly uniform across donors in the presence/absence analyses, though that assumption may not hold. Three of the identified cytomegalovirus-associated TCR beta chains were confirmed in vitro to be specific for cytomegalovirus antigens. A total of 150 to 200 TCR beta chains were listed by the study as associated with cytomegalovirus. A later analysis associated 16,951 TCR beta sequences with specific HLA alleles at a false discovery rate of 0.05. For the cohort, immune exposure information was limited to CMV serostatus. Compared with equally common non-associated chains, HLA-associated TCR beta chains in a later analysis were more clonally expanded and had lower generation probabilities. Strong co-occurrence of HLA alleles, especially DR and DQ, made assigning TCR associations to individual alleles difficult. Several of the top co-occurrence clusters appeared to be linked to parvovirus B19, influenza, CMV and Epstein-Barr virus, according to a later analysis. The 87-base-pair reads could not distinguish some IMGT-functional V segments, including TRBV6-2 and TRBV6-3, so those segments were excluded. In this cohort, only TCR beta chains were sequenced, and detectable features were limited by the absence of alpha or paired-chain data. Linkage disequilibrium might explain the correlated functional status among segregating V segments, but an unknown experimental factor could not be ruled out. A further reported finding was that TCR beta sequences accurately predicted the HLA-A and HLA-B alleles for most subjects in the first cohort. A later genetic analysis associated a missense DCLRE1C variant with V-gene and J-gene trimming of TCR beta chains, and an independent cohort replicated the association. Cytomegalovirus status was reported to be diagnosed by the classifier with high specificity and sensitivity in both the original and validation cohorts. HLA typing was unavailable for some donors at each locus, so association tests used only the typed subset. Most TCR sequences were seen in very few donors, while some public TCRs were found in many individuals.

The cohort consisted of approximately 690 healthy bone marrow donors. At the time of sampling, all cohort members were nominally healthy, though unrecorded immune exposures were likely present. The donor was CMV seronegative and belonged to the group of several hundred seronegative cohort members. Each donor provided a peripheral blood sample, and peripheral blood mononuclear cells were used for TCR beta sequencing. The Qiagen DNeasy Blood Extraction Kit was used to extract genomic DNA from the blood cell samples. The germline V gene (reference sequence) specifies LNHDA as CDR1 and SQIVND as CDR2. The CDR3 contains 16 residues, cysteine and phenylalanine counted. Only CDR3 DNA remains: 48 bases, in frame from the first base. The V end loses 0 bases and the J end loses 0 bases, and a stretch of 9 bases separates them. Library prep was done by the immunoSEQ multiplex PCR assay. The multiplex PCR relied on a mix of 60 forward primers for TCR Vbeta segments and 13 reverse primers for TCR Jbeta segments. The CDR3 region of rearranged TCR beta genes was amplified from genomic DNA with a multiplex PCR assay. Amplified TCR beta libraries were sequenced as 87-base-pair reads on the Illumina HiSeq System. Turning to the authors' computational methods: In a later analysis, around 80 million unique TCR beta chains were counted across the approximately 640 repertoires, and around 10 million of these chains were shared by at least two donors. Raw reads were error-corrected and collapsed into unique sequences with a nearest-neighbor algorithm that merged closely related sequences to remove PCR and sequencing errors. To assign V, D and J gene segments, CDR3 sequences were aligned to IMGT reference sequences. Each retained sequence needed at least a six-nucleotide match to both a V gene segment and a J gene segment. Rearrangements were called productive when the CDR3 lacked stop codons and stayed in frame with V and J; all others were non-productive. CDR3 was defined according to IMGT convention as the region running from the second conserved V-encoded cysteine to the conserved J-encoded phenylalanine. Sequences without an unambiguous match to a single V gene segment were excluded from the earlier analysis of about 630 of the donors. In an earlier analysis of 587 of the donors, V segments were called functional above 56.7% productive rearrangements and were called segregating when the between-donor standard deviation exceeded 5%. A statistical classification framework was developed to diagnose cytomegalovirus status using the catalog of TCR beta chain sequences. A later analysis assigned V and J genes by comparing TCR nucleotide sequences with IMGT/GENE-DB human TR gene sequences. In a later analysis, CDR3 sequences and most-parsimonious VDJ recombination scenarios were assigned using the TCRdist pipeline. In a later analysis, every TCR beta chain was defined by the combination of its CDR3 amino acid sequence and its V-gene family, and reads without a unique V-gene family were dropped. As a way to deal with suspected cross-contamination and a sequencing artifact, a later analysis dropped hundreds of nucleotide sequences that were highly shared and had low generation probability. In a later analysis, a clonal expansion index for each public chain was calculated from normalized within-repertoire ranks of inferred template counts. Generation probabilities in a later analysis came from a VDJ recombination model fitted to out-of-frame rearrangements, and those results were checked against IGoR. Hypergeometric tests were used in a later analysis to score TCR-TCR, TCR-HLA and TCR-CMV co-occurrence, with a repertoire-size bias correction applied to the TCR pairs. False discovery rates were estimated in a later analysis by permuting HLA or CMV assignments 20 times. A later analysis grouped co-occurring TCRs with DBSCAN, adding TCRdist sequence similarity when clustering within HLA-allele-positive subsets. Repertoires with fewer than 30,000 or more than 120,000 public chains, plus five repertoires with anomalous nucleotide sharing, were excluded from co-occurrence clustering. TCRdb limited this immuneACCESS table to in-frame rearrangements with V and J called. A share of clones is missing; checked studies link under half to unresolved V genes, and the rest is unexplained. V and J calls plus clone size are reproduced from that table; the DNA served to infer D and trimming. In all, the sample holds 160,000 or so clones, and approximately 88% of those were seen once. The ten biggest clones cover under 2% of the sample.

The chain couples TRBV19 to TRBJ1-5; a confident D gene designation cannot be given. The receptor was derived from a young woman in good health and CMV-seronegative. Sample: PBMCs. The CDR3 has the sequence CASSIDQVSSNQPQHF. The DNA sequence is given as TGTGCCAGTAGTATAGATCAGGTCAGTAGCAATCAGCCCCAGCATTTT.